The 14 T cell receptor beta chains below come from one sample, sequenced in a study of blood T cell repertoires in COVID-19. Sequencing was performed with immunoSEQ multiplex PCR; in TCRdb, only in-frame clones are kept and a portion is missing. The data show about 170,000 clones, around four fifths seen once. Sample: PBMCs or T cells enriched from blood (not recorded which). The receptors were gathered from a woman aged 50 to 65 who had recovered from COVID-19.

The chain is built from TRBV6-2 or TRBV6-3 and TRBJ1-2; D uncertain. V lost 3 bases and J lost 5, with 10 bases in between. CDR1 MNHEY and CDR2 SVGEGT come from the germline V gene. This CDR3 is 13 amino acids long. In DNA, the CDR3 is TGTGCCAGCAGTTATCGGTCTCAATATGGCTACACCTTC. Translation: CASSYRSQYGYTF.

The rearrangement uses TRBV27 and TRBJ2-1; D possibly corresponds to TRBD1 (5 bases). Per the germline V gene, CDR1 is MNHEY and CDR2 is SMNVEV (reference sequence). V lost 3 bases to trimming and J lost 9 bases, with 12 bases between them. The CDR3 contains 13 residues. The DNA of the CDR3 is TGTGCCAGCAGTTTCGGACGAAGGGGTGAGCAGTTCTTC. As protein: CASSFGRRGEQFF.

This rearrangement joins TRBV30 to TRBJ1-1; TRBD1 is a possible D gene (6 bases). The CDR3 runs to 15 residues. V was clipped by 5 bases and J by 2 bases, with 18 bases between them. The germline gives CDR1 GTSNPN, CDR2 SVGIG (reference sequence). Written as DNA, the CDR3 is TGTGCCTGGCGGGGGGCTGACAGCAGTAACACTGAAGCTTTCTTT. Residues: CAWRGADSSNTEAFF.

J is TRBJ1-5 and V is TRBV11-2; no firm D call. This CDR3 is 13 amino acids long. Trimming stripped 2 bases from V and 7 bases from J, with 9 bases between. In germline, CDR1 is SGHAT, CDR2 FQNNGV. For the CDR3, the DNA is TGTGCCAGCAGCTTATCGGCGGGACAGCCCCAGCATTTT. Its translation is CASSLSAGQPQHF.

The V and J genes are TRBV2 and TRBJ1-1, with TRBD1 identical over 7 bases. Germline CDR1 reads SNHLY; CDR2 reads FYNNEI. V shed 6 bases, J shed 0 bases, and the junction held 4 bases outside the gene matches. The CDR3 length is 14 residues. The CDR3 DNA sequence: TGTGCCAGCAGCGACAGGGAAGTGAACACTGAAGCTTTCTTT. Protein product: CASSDREVNTEAFF.

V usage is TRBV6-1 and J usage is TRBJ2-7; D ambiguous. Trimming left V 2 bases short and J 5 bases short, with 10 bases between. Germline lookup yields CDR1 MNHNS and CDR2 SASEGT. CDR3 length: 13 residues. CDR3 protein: CASSELTYHEQYV. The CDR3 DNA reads TGTGCCAGCAGTGAATTAACCTACCACGAGCAGTACGTC.

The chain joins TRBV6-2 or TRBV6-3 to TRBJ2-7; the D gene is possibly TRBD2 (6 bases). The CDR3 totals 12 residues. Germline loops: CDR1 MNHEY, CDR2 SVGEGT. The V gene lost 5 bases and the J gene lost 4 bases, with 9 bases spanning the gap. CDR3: CASSRLVYEQYV. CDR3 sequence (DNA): TGTGCCAGCAGTCGACTAGTATACGAGCAGTACGTC.

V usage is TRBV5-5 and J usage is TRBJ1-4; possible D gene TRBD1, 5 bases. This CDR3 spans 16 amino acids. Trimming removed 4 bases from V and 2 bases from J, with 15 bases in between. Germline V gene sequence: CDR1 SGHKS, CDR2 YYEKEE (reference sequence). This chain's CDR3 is CASSPYYGATNEKLFF. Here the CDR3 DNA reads TGTGCCAGCAGCCCATACTATGGGGCGACTAATGAAAAACTGTTTTTT.

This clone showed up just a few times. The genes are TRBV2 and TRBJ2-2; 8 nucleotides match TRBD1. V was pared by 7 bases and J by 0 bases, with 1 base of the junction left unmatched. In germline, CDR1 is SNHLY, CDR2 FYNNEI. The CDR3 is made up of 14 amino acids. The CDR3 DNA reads TGTGCCAGCACGACAGGGGCGAACACCGGGGAGCTGTTTTTT. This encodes CASTTGANTGELFF.

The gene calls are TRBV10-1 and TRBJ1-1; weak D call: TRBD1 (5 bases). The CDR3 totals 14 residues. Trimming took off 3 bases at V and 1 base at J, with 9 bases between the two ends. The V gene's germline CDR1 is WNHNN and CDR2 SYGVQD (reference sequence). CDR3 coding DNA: TGCGCCAGCAGTGACAGGGCTAAGAACACTGAAGCTTTCTTT. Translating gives CASSDRAKNTEAFF.

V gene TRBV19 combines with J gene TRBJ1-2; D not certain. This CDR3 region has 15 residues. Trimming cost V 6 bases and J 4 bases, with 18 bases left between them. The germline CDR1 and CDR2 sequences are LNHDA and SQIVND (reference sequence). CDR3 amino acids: CASSSEWAPSYGYTF. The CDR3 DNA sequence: TGTGCCAGTAGCTCCGAGTGGGCCCCCTCCTATGGCTACACCTTC.

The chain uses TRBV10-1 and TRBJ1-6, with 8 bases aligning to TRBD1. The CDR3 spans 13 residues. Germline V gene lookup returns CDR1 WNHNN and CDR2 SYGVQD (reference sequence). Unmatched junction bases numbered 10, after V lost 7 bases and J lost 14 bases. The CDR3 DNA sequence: TGCGCCAGCAAGGGACAGGTAAATATGGCCCTCCACTTT. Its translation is CASKGQVNMALHF.

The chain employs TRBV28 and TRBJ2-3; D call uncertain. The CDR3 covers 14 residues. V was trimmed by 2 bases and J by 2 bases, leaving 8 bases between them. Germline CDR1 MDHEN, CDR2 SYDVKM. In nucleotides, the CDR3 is TGTGCCAGCAGTTTAGGCCATCCCACAGATACGCAGTATTTT. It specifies CASSLGHPTDTQYF.

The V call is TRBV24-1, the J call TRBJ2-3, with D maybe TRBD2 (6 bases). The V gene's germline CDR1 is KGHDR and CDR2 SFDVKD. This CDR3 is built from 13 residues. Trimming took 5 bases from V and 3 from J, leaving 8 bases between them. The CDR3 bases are TGTGCCACCAGTGCCGGGGGTACAGATACGCAGTATTTT. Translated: CATSAGGTDTQYF.